The 30 T cell receptor beta chains below come from one sample, sequenced in a study of shared clonotypes between healthy human individuals. Only in-frame clones appear in the TCRdb table, and some are missing; sequencing was by immunoSEQ multiplex PCR. The sample carries a few million clones, more than 85% recorded once. Source material: naive CD4+ T cells from PBMCs. Noted subset: CD45RA+ positively selected. The receptors come from a man younger than 35 in good health. Some clones in this sample may be carry-over from other donors' samples.

The J gene is TRBJ2-3, the V gene TRBV9, with TRBD2 identical over 9 bases. The CDR3 covers 15 residues. V lost 4 bases, J lost 7 bases, and 10 bases stayed unmatched. Germline values: CDR1 SGDLS, CDR2 YYNGEE. The DNA for the CDR3 is TGTGCCAGCAGCCCCCGCGGGAGGGCCATGAATACGCAGTATTTT. Amino acid sequence: CASSPRGRAMNTQYF.

This chain connects TRBV5-1 to TRBJ2-1; D tentatively fits TRBD1 or TRBD2 (5 bases each). The germline V and J ends were trimmed by 3 bases and 7 bases, with 17 bases remaining between them. This CDR3 region has 15 residues. The germline V gene has CDR1 SGHRS and CDR2 YFSETQ. CDR3 sequence (DNA): TGCGCCAGCAGCTGGGGGACCTCCGAGAATAATGAGCAGTTCTTC. Amino acid sequence: CASSWGTSENNEQFF.

The chain links TRBV10-3 to TRBJ2-7; no definite D call. Looked up from germline, CDR1 is ENHRY and CDR2 is SYGVKD. V lost 6 bases and J 6 bases, leaving 6 bases between the germline ends. CDR3 size: 10 residues. This CDR3 reads CAIRESEQYF. The DNA of the CDR3 is TGTGCCATCAGGGAAAGCGAGCAGTACTTC.

This clone was observed a few times. The CDR3 sequence is CASSYTEAFF. The CDR3 DNA follows: TGTGCCAGCAGTTACACTGAAGCTTTCTTT. The chain joins TRBV6-6 to TRBJ1-1; no definite D call. This CDR3 contains 10 residues. Trimming left V 2 bases short and J 5 bases short, with 0 bases between. Germline CDR1 is MNHNY and CDR2 is SVGAGI (reference sequence).

CDR3 nucleotides: TGTGCCAGCAGCACTAATGAAAAACTGTTTTTT. This gives the protein CASSTNEKLFF. V gene TRBV7-2 combines with J gene TRBJ1-4; the D is unclear. CDR1 SGHTA and CDR2 FQGNSA come from the germline V gene. The CDR3 covers 11 residues. V gave up 5 bases and J gave up 2 bases, with 0 bases separating them.

The rearrangement uses TRBV7-9 and TRBJ1-1; tentative D call: TRBD1 (5 bases). Germline lookup yields CDR1 SEHNR and CDR2 FQNEAQ (reference sequence). The CDR3 has 16 amino acids. V lost 1 base and J 6 bases, leaving 18 bases between the germline ends. CDR3 residues: CASSLVYGGVTAEAFF. The CDR3 DNA is TGTGCCAGCAGCTTAGTATACGGAGGGGTCACCGCTGAAGCTTTCTTT.

Worth noting for this clone: At the DNA level, this CDR3 is encoded by other sequences in the same sample as well. The chain is built from TRBV18 and TRBJ1-1; 7 positions match TRBD1. The germline gives CDR1 KGHSH, CDR2 LQKENI. The CDR3 has 15 residues. Trimming cost V 3 bases and J 2 bases; bases outside gene matches: 6. CDR3 sequence reads: CASSPSGGGNTEAFF. The CDR3 region has the DNA TGTGCCAGCTCACCGTCAGGGGGTGGAAACACTGAAGCTTTCTTT.

This clone was seen a single time. The chain employs TRBV19 and TRBJ2-7; D might be TRBD1 or TRBD2, each matching 5 bases. V lost 2 bases and J 0 bases, leaving 11 bases between the germline ends. The germline V gene encodes CDR1 LNHDA and CDR2 SQIVND (reference sequence). The CDR3 has 15 residues. The CDR3: CASSIRGDGSYEQYF. In DNA, the CDR3 is TGTGCCAGTAGTATACGAGGGGACGGCTCCTACGAGCAGTACTTC. The variable domain in full, with the rest retrieved from reference TRBV19 and TRBJ2-7, is DGGITQSPKYLFRKEGQNVTLSCEQNLNHDAMYWYRQDPGQGLRLIYYSQIVNDFQKGDIAEGYSVSREKKESFPLTVTSAQKNPTAFYLCASSIRGDGSYEQYFGPGTRLTVT.

The chain couples TRBV11-2 to TRBJ2-7; D is undetermined. The germline CDR1 and CDR2 sequences are SGHAT and FQNNGV. The CDR3 has 15 amino acids. The V end lost 1 base, the J end lost 5 bases, and 15 bases lay between the germline ends. CDR3 DNA sequence: TGTGCCAGCAGCTTAGGGGTCTGGCCTCACGACGAGCAGTACTTC. This sequence encodes CASSLGVWPHDEQYF.

The CDR3 protein is CASSPAVGRGDYEQYF. CDR3 bases: TGTGCCAGCAGCCCCGCAGTGGGTAGGGGCGACTACGAGCAGTACTTC. The rearrangement uses TRBV7-7 and TRBJ2-7, with D perhaps TRBD1 (5 bases). Germline V gene lookup returns CDR1 SSHAT and CDR2 FNYEAQ (reference sequence). Trimming cost V 5 bases and J 3 bases, with 20 bases left between them. The CDR3 loop spans 16 amino acids. Based on the CDR3 plus reference TRBV7-7 and TRBJ2-7, the full variable domain is GAGVSQSPRYKVTKRGQDVTLRCDPISSHATLYWYQQALGQGPEFLTYFNYEAQPDKSGLPSDRFSAERPEGSISTLTIQRTEQRDSAMYRCASSPAVGRGDYEQYFGPGTRLTVT.

The chain joins TRBV7-8 to TRBJ2-3; 14 nucleotides align to TRBD2. J was trimmed by 4 bases and V by 3 bases; bases with no gene match: 6. In germline, CDR1 is SGHVS, CDR2 FQNEAQ. The CDR3 consists of 17 residues. The DNA of the CDR3 is TGTGCCAGCAGCTTGGGGACTAGCGGGAGTTCCCCAGATACGCAGTATTTT. Its protein is CASSLGTSGSSPDTQYF.

The chain is built from TRBV6-1 and TRBJ2-2, with D possibly called TRBD1 or TRBD2 (5 bases each). The CDR3 totals 15 residues. Germline V CDR1 and CDR2: MNHNS, SASEGT. V lost 4 bases and J 5 bases, leaving 14 bases between the germline ends. The CDR3 DNA sequence: TGTGCCAGCAGTGTAATAGGGACCTATACCGGGGAGCTGTTTTTT. Its protein is CASSVIGTYTGELFF.

The V call is TRBV27, the J call TRBJ2-5; 7 nucleotides align to TRBD2. The CDR3 contains 13 residues. Germline V gene data show CDR1 as MNHEY and CDR2 as SMNVEV (reference sequence). With V trimmed by 2 bases and J by 6 bases, 3 bases remained unmatched. The CDR3: CASSLGTTKTQYF. CDR3 nucleotides: TGTGCCAGCAGTTTAGGGACTACAAAGACCCAGTACTTC.

V and J are TRBV5-3 and TRBJ1-2; weak D call: TRBD1 (5 bases). TRBV5-3 is an ORF; its function is uncertain. Trimming cost V 4 bases and J 8 bases, with 18 bases left between them. This CDR3 spans 14 amino acids. CDR3 region: CARSQDTSEGGYTF. Written as DNA, the CDR3 is TGTGCCAGAAGCCAGGACACGTCCGAAGGGGGCTACACCTTC.

Details on this clone: In the same sample, other DNA sequences code for this CDR3. V is TRBV7-2 and J is TRBJ1-2, with D hard to call. Trimming removed 1 base at V and 2 bases at J, with 5 bases between. CDR1 is SGHTA, CDR2 FQGNSA, per germline. The CDR3 has 13 residues. The CDR3 spells CASSLGQNYGYTF. DNA for the CDR3: TGTGCCAGCAGCTTAGGCCAGAACTATGGCTACACCTTC.

This clone has just one count. In DNA form, the CDR3 reads TGTGCCACCAGAGGGCCGGGCCATGAGCAGTTCTTC. Residues: CATRGPGHEQFF. The rearrangement joins TRBV15 to TRBJ2-1; D unclear. This CDR3 region has 12 residues. The germline CDR1 and CDR2 sequences are LNHNV and YYDKDF (reference sequence). Trimming took 6 bases from V and 8 from J, leaving 11 bases between them.

The V gene is TRBV2, the J gene TRBJ1-1, with TRBD1 identical over 9 bases. The germline V gene has CDR1 SNHLY and CDR2 FYNNEI. This CDR3 is built from 14 residues. J was trimmed by 6 bases and V by 8 bases; bases with no gene match: 10. CDR3 amino acids: CASPRDRETPEAFF. In DNA, the CDR3 is TGTGCCAGCCCGAGGGACAGGGAGACCCCTGAAGCTTTCTTT.

In regard to this clone: Its ends do not fully match the called genes, so a read error is possible. The genes are TRBV9 and TRBJ2-2; 7 bases match TRBD1. The V gene's germline CDR1 is SGDLS and CDR2 YYNGEE. The CDR3 is made up of 16 amino acids. For the CDR3, the DNA is TGTGCCAGCAGAGTAGGGGACAGCGCGAACACCGGGGAGCTGTTTTTT. Its translation is CASRVGDSANTGELFF.

V gene TRBV29-1 combines with J gene TRBJ2-1; TRBD1 matches at 7 bases. The CDR3 length is 15 residues. Germline lookup yields CDR1 SQVTM and CDR2 ANQGSEA. J gave up 7 bases and V 7 bases, and 16 bases lay outside the gene matches. CDR3 coding DNA: TGCAGCGCCAGAAGGGGGTGGGACAGTGCTAATGAGCAGTTCTTC. This translates into CSARRGWDSANEQFF.

The V call is TRBV4-1, the J call TRBJ2-3; 9 nucleotides align to TRBD2. This CDR3 contains 16 residues. Germline assignment: CDR1 MGHRA and CDR2 YSYEKL. V lost 2 bases, J lost 5 bases, and 8 bases stayed unmatched. The CDR3 nucleotides read TGCGCCAGCAGCCAAATGGCGGGAGGGTTTGGAGATACGCAGTATTTT. Encoded protein: CASSQMAGGFGDTQYF.

This clone occurred once. This chain uses TRBV30 with TRBJ2-2; unclear D gene. V was clipped by 2 bases and J by 0 bases, with 7 bases between them. The germline V gene has CDR1 GTSNPN and CDR2 SVGIG (reference sequence). There are 14 residues in the CDR3. CDR3 region: CAWSINANTGELFF. The CDR3 DNA reads as TGTGCCTGGAGTATCAACGCGAACACCGGGGAGCTGTTTTTT.

As concerns this clone: Distinct nucleotide sequences in the sample also encode this CDR3. V gene TRBV9 combines with J gene TRBJ2-3; a possible D gene is TRBD2 (6 bases). V was cut by 4 bases and J by 4 bases, with 13 bases left in between. CDR1 and CDR2 (germline): SGDLS, YYNGEE. The CDR3 spans 14 residues. CDR3 nucleotide sequence: TGTGCCAGCAGCCCTCGGTCGGGGGCAGATACGCAGTATTTT. Its protein product is CASSPRSGADTQYF.

This sequence joins TRBV5-1 and TRBJ2-2; no clear D. The length of the CDR3 is 15 residues. The germline V gene has CDR1 SGHRS and CDR2 YFSETQ. Between the trimmed V and J ends, which lost 1 base and 0 bases, there was a span of 7 bases. CDR3: CASSLSIANTGELFF. In DNA form, the CDR3 reads TGCGCCAGCAGCTTGAGCATCGCGAACACCGGGGAGCTGTTTTTT.

The V call is TRBV28, the J call TRBJ2-1, with TRBD2 matching over 7 bases. After removal of 8 bases from V and 4 bases from J, the junction contained 14 bases not matched to a gene. Germline V lookup: CDR1 MDHEN, CDR2 SYDVKM. This CDR3 comprises 16 residues. The chain's CDR3 is CASRSKIAGIYNEQFF. For the CDR3, the DNA is TGTGCCAGCCGAAGCAAGATAGCGGGTATTTACAATGAGCAGTTCTTC.

The rearrangement uses TRBV15 and TRBJ2-7; unclear D gene. Trimming left V 0 bases short and J 4 bases short, with 10 bases between. The CDR3 runs 14 residues. Germline assignment: CDR1 LNHNV and CDR2 YYDKDF (reference sequence). This CDR3 reads CATSRDNKEYEQYF. In DNA form, the CDR3 reads TGTGCCACCAGCAGAGATAATAAGGAATACGAGCAGTACTTC.

The gene calls are TRBV28 and TRBJ1-5, with D maybe TRBD1 (6 bases). This CDR3 has 15 amino acids. Germline CDR1 and CDR2: MDHEN and SYDVKM. V lost 3 bases and J 3 bases, leaving 12 bases between the germline ends. CDR3 nucleotide sequence: TGTGCCAGCAGTTTTGTACAGGGCCTCAATCAGCCCCAGCATTTT. It specifies CASSFVQGLNQPQHF.

The rearrangement links TRBV7-2 to TRBJ2-7; 10 bases agree with TRBD2. Germline values: CDR1 SGHTA, CDR2 FQGNSA. The CDR3 is made up of 17 amino acids. V trimming: 5 bases; J trimming: 2 bases; junction bases outside the gene matches: 12. The CDR3 spells CASSRRGAGGGAYEQYF. The CDR3 bases are TGTGCCAGCAGCCGACGAGGAGCGGGAGGGGGGGCCTACGAGCAGTACTTC. Together with reference TRBV7-2 and TRBJ2-7, the CDR3 gives the full variable domain: GAGVSQSPSNKVTEKGKDVELRCDPISGHTALYWYRQSLGQGLEFLIYFQGNSAPDKSGLPSDRFSAERTGGSVSTLTIQRTQQEDSAVYLCASSRRGAGGGAYEQYFGPGTRLTVT.

This sequence joins TRBV9 and TRBJ2-6, with D possibly being TRBD1 (6 bases). Germline CDR1 and CDR2: SGDLS and YYNGEE. This CDR3 is 20 amino acids long. V was cut by 0 bases and J by 2 bases, with 21 bases left in between. CDR3 coding DNA: TGTGCCAGCAGCGTAGGTAGTAGTCCAGGGGCTCTGACTGGGGCCAACGTCCTGACTTTC. As protein: CASSVGSSPGALTGANVLTF.

Details on this clone: Other DNA sequences from this sample encode an identical CDR3 as well. The CDR3: CASSSGLAYEQYF. CDR3 nucleotide sequence: TGTGCCAGCAGCTCCGGACTAGCTTACGAGCAGTACTTC. The chain combines TRBV5-4 with TRBJ2-7; TRBD2 agrees at 8 bases. V lost 3 bases, J lost 4 bases, and 3 bases stayed unmatched. There are 13 residues in the CDR3. Germline V lookup: CDR1 SGHNT, CDR2 YYREEE (reference sequence).

In regard to this clone: Other nucleotide sequences in the sample specify the same CDR3. The CDR3 sequence is CASSLEGGGELFF. DNA of the CDR3: TGCGCCAGCAGCTTGGAAGGAGGCGGGGAGCTGTTTTTT. The genes are TRBV5-1 and TRBJ2-2; weak D call: TRBD2 (5 bases). V was trimmed by 0 bases and J by 7 bases, leaving 7 bases between them. CDR1 and CDR2 from the germline V gene are SGHRS and YFSETQ. CDR3 size: 13 residues.